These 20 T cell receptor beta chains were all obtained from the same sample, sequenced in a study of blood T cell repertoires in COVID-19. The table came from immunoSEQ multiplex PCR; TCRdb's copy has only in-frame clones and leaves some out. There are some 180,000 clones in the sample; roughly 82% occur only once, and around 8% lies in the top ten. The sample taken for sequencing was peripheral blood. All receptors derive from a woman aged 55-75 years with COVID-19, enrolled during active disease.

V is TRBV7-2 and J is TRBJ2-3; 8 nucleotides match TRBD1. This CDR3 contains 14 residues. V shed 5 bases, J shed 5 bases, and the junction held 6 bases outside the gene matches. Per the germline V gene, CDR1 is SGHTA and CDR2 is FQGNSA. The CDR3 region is CASSEGQGVDTQYF. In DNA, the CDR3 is TGTGCCAGCAGCGAAGGACAGGGCGTAGATACGCAGTATTTT.

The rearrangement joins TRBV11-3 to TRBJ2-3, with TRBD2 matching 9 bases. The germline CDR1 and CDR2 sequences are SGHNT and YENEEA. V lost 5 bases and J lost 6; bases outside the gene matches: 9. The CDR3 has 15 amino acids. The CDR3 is CASSRLAGEGDTQYF. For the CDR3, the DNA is TGTGCCAGCAGCCGTTTAGCGGGGGAAGGTGATACGCAGTATTTT.

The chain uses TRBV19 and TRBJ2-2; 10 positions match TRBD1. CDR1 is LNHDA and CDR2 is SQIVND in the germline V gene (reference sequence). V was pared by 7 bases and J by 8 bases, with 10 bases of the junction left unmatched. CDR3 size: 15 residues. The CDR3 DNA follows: TGTGCCAGTACCCCGACAGGGGGCTTGGGAGGGGAGCTGTTTTTT. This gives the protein CASTPTGGLGGELFF.

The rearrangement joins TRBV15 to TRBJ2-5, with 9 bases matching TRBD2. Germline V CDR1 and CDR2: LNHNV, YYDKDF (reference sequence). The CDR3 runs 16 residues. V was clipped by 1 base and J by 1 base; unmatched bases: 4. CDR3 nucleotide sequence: TGTGCCACCAGCAGAGGCGCTAGCGGGACCCAAGAGACCCAGTACTTC. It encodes CATSRGASGTQETQYF. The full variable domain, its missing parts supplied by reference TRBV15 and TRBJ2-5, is DAMVIQNPRYQVTQFGKPVTLSCSQTLNHNVMYWYQQKSSQAPKLLFHYYDKDFNNEADTPDNFQSRRPNTSFCFLDIRSPGLGDTAMYLCATSRGASGTQETQYFGPGTRLLVL.

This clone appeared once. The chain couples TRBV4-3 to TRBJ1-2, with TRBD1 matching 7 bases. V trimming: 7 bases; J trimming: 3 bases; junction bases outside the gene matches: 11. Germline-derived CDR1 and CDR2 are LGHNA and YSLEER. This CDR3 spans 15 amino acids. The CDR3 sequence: CASTRSAGGDYGYTF. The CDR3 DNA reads TGCGCCAGCACTCGAAGCGCAGGGGGAGACTATGGCTACACCTTC.

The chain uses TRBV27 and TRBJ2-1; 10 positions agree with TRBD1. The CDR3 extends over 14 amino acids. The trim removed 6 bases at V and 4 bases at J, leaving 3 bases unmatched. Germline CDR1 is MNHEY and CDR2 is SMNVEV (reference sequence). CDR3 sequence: CASRDRGDYNEQFF. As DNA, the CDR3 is TGTGCCAGCAGGGACAGGGGGGATTACAATGAGCAGTTCTTC.

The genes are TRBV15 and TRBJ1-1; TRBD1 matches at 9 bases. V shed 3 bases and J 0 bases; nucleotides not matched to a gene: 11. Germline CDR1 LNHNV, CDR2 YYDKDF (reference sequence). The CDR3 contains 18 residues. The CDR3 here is CATSSPAQGARMNTEAFF. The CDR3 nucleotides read TGTGCCACCAGCAGCCCGGCACAGGGGGCGCGGATGAACACTGAAGCTTTCTTT. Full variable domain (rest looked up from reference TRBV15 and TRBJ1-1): DAMVIQNPRYQVTQFGKPVTLSCSQTLNHNVMYWYQQKSSQAPKLLFHYYDKDFNNEADTPDNFQSRRPNTSFCFLDIRSPGLGDTAMYLCATSSPAQGARMNTEAFFGQGTRLTVV.

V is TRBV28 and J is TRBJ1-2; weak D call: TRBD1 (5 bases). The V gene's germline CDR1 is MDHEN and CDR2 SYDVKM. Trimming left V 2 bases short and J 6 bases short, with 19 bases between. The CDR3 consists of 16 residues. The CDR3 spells CASSLSGRLGDDGYTF. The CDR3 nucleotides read TGTGCCAGCAGTTTAAGTGGCCGGTTAGGGGATGATGGCTACACCTTC.

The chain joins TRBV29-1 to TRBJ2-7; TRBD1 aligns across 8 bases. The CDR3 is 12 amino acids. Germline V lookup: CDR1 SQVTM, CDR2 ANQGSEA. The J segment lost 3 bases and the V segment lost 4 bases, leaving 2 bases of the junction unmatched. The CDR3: CSVAGGSYEQYF. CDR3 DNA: TGCAGCGTTGCAGGGGGCAGCTACGAGCAGTACTTC.

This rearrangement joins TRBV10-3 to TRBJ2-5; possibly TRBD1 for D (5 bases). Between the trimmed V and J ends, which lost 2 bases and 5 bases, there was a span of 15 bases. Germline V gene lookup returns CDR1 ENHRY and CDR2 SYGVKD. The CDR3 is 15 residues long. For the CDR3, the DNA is TGTGCCATCAGTGAGCGGAAGGGCCCAGGGGAGACCCAGTACTTC. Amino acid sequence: CAISERKGPGETQYF.

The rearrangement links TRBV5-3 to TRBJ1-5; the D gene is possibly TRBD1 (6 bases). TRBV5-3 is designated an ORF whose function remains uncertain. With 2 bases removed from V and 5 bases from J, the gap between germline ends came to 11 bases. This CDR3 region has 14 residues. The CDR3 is CARSFTGPDQPQHF. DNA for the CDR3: TGTGCCAGAAGCTTTACAGGGCCCGATCAGCCCCAGCATTTT.

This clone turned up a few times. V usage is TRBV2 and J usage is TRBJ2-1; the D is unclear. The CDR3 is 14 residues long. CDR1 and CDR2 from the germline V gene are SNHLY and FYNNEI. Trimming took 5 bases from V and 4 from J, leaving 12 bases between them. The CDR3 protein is CASSTILSYNEQFF. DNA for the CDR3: TGTGCCAGCAGTACTATCCTATCATACAATGAGCAGTTCTTC.

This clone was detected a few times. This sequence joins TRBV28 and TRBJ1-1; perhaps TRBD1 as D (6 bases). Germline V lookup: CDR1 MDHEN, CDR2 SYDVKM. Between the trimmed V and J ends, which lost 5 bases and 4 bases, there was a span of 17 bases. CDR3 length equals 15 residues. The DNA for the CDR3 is TGTGCCAGCAGTCCGAGACAGGTCATCAGCACTGAAGCTTTCTTT. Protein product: CASSPRQVISTEAFF.

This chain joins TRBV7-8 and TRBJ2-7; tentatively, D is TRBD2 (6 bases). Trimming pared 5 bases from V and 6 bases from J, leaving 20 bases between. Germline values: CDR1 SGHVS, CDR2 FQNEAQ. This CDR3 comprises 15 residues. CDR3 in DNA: TGTGCCAGCAGCACGAGCGGGTCCGGTAGTACCGAGCAGTACTTC. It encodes CASSTSGSGSTEQYF.

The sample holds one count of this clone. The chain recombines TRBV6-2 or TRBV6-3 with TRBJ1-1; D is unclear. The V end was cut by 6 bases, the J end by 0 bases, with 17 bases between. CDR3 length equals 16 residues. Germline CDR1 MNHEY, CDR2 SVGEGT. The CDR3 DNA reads TGTGCCAGCAGCCCACCGCGGGGAACGATGAACACTGAAGCTTTCTTT. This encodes CASSPPRGTMNTEAFF.

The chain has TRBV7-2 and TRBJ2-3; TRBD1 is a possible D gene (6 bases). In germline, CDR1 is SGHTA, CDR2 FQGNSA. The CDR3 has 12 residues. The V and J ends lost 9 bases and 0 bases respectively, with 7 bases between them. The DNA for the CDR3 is TGTGCCAGTGGGGGCAGCACAGATACGCAGTATTTT. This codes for CASGGSTDTQYF. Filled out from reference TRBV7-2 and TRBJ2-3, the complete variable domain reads GAGVSQSPSNKVTEKGKDVELRCDPISGHTALYWYRQSLGQGLEFLIYFQGNSAPDKSGLPSDRFSAERTGGSVSTLTIQRTQQEDSAVYLCASGGSTDTQYFGPGTRLTVL.

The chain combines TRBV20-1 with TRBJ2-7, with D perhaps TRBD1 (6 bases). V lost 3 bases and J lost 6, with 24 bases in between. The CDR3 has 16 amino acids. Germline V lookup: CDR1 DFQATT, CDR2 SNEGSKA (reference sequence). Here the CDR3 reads CSASSGTLPRAAEQYF. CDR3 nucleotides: TGCAGTGCTAGTTCTGGGACACTCCCGAGGGCTGCCGAGCAGTACTTC.

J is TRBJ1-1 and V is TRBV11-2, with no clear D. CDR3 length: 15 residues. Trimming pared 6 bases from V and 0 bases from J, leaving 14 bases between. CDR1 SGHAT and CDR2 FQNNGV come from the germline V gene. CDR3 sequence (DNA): TGTGCCAGCAGTAGTAATTTTGTGATGAACACTGAAGCTTTCTTT. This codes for CASSSNFVMNTEAFF.

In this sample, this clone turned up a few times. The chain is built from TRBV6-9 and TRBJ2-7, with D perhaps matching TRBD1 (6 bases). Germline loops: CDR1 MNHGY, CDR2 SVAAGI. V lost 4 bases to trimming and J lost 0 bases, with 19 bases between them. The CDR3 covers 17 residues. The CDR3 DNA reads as TGTGCCAGCAGTTCGCAATCCGGGACACAGAACTCCTACGAGCAGTACTTC. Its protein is CASSSQSGTQNSYEQYF.

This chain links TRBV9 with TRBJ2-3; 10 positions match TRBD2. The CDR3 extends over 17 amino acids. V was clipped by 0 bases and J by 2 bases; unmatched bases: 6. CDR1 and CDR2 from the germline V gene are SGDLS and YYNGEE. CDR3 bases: TGTGCCAGCAGCGTAGGGAGCGGGGGGGGAATCACAGATACGCAGTATTTT. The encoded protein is CASSVGSGGGITDTQYF.